A single TCR beta chain is shown here with its context. The data are from a study of OX40 agonist ivuxolimab in advanced cancers. At the level of the study: The drug used for patients, ivuxolimab, was an agonistic anti-OX40 (CD134) antibody. Patients receiving dose escalation had hepatocellular carcinoma, melanoma, renal cell or head and neck cancer.

The protocol was immunoSEQ multiplex PCR, while the TCRdb copy is restricted to in-frame clones and leaves out a portion. The data contain more than 50,000 clones, more than 75% of them seen just once; the ten biggest clones take up more than 4.5%. Per germline, CDR1 SNHLY and CDR2 FYNNEI. The ends were cut back, 7 bases at V and 5 bases at J, with 15 bases in the middle. The CDR3 runs 15 residues. The sample consisted of CD4+ or CD8+ T cells sorted from blood, taken in a trial of the OX40 agonist ivuxolimab. The rearrangement uses TRBV2 and TRBJ1-6; D possibly corresponds to TRBD1 (5 bases). This sequence originates from an adult with an advanced solid tumor such as melanoma, head and neck, liver or kidney cancer. CDR3 nucleotides: TGTGCCAGCACCAAGGGGTCTCTAAATAATTCACCCCTCCACTTT. Encoded protein: CASTKGSLNNSPLHF.